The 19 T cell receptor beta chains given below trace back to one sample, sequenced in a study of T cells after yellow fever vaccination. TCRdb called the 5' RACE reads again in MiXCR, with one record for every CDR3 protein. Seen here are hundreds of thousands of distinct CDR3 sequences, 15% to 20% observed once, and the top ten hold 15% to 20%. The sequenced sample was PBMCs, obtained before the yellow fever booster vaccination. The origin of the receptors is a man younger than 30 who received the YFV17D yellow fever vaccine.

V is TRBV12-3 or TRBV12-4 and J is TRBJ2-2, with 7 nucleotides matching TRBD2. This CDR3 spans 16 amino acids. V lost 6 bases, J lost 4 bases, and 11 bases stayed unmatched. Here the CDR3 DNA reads TGTGCCAGCAGCCCTGGGGGGGGGTCCATCACCGGGGAGCTGTTTTTT. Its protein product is CASSPGGGSITGELFF.

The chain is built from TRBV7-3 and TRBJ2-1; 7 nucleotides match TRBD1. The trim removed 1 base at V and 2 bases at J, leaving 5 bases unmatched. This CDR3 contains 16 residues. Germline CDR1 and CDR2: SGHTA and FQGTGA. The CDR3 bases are TGTGCCAGCAGCTTAAAGGGCAGGGGGACCTACAATGAGCAGTTCTTC. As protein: CASSLKGRGTYNEQFF.

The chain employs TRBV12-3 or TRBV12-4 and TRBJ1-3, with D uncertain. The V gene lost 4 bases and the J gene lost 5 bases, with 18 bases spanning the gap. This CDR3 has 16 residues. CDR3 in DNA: TGTGCCAGCAGTTACCAATCCATTGCCCTTCGAAACACCATATATTTT. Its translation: CASSYQSIALRNTIYF.

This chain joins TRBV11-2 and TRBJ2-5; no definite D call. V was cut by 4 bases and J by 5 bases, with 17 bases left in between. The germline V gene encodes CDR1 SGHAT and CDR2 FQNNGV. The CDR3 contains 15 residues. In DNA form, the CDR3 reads TGTGCCAGCAGCTCGGATCCGGCGCCCCAGGAGACCCAGTACTTC. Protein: CASSSDPAPQETQYF. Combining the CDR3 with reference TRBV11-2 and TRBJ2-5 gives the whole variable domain EAGVAQSPRYKIIEKRQSVAFWCNPISGHATLYWYQQILGQGPKLLIQFQNNGVVDDSQLPKDRFSAERLKGVDSTLKIQPAKLEDSAVYLCASSSDPAPQETQYFGPGTRLLVL.

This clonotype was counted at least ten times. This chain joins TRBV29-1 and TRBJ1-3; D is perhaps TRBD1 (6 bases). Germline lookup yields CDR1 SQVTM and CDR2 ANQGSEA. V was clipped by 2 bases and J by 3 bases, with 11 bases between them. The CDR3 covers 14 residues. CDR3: CSVESGAGGNTIYF. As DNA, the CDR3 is TGCAGCGTTGAATCAGGGGCAGGTGGAAACACCATATATTTT. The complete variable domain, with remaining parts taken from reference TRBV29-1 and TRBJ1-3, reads SAVISQKPSRDICQRGTSLTIQCQVDSQVTMMFWYRQQPGQSLTLIATANQGSEATYESGFVIDKFPISRPNLTFSTLTVSNMSPEDSSIYLCSVESGAGGNTIYFGEGSWLTVV.

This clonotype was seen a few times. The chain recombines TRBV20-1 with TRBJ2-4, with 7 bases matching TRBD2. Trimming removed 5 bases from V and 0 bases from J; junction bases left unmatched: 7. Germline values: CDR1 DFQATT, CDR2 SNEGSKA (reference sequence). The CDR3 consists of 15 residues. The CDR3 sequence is CSARGVGIAKNIQYF. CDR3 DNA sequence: TGCAGTGCTCGGGGGGTCGGGATAGCCAAAAACATTCAGTACTTC.

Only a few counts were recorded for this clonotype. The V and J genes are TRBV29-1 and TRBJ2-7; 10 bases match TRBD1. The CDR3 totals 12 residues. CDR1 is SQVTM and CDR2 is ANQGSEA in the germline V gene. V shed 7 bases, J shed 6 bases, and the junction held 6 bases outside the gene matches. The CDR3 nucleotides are TGCAGCGCGGGGGACAGGGGTTCCGAGCAGTACTTC. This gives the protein CSAGDRGSEQYF.

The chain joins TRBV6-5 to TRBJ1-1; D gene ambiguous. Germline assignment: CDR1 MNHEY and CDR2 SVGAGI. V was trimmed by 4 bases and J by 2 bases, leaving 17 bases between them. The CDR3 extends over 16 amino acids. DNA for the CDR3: TGTGCCAGCAGTTTCGGACGTCCTCTCCTAAACACTGAAGCTTTCTTT. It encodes CASSFGRPLLNTEAFF.

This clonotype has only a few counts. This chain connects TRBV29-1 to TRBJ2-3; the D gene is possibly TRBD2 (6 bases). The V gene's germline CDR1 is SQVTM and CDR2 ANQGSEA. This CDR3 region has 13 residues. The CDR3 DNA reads TGCACCGGGTCCTTGGCCGGGGGAGAGGCGCAGTATTTT. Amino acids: CTGSLAGGEAQYF.

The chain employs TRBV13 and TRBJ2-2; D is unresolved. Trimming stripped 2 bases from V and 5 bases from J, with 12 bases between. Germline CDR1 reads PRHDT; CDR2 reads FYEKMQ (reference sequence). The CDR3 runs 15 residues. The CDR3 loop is CASSLPPPRTGELFF. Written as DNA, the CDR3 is TGTGCCAGCAGCTTACCCCCCCCGAGGACCGGGGAGCTGTTTTTT.

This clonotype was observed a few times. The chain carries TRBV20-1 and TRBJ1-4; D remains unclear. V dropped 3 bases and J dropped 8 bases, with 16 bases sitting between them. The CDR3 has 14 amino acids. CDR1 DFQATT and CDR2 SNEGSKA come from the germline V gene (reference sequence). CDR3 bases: TGCAGTGCTAGGGACCGTCAGGCCGGCGAAAAACTGTTTTTT. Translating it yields CSARDRQAGEKLFF.

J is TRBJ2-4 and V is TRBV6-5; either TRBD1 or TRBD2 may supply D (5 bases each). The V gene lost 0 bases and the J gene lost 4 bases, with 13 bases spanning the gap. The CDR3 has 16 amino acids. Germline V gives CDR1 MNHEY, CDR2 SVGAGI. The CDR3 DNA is TGTGCCAGCAGTTACTCGACCGGGACGGCAAAAAACATTCAGTACTTC. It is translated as CASSYSTGTAKNIQYF.

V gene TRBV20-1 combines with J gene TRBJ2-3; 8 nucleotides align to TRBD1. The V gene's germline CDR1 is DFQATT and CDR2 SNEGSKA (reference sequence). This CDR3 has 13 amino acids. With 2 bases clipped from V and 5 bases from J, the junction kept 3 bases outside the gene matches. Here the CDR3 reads CSARTGGRDTQYF. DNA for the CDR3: TGCAGTGCTAGAACAGGGGGTAGAGATACGCAGTATTTT.

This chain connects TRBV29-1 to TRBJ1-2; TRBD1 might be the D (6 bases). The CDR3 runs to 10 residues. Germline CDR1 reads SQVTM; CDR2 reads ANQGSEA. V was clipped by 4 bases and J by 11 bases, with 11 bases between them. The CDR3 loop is CSVGGTPYTF. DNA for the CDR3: TGCAGCGTTGGCGGGACACCTTACACCTTC. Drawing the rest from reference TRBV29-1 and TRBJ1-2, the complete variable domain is SAVISQKPSRDICQRGTSLTIQCQVDSQVTMMFWYRQQPGQSLTLIATANQGSEATYESGFVIDKFPISRPNLTFSTLTVSNMSPEDSSIYLCSVGGTPYTFGSGTRLTVV.

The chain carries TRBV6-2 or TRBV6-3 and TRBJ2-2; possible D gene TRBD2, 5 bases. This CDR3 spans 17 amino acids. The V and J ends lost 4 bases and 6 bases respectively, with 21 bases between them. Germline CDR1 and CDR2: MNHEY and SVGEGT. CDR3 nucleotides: TGTGCCAGCAGTTCACCCTTTACTAGTAGAAGCCCCGGGGAGCTGTTTTTT. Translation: CASSSPFTSRSPGELFF.

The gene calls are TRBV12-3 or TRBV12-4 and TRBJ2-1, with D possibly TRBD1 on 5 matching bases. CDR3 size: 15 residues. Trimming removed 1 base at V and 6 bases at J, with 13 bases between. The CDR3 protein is CASSLGAGNFNEQFF. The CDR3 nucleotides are TGTGCCAGCAGTTTAGGGGCAGGGAATTTCAATGAGCAGTTCTTC.

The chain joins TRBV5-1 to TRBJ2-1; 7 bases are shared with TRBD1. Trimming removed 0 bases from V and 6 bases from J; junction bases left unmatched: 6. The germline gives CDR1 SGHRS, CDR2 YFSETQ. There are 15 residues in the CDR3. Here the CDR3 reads CASSLEGASLNEQFF. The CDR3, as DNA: TGCGCCAGCAGCTTGGAGGGGGCTAGTCTCAATGAGCAGTTCTTC.

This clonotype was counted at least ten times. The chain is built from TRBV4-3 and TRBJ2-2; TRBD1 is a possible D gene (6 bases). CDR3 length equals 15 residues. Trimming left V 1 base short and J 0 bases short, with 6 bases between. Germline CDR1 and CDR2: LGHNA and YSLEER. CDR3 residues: CASSQGTANTGELFF. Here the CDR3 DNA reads TGCGCCAGCAGCCAAGGGACAGCGAACACCGGGGAGCTGTTTTTT.

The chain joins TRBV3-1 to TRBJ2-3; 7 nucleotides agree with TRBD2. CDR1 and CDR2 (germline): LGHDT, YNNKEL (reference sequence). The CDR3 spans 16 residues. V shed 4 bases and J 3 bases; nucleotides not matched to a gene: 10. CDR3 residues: CASSPLGQRGTDTQYF. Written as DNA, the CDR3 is TGTGCCAGCAGCCCCCTTGGGCAGCGGGGAACAGATACGCAGTATTTT.